This T cell receptor beta chain emerged from a study of T cell responses to AZD1222 COVID-19 vaccine. Germline trimming cut 3 bases from V and 7 bases from J; bases unmatched to any gene: 12. CDR1 and CDR2 from the germline V gene are SGHRS and YFSETQ. There are 16 residues in the CDR3. This clone was seen just once. Method: immunoSEQ multiplex PCR; TCRdb's copy keeps in-frame clones and lacks some. The sample consists of 70,000 to 85,000 clones, nearly 85% of them appearing once. This chain uses TRBV5-1 with TRBJ1-4; 7 nucleotides match TRBD1. This receptor was taken from an adult in good health. Here the sequenced sample was peripheral blood, taken on day 0 of AZD1222 vaccination. CDR3 DNA sequence: TGCGCCAGCAGCTCCGTTCCCGGGACAGTATTTGAAAAACTGTTTTTT. This sequence encodes CASSSVPGTVFEKLFF.